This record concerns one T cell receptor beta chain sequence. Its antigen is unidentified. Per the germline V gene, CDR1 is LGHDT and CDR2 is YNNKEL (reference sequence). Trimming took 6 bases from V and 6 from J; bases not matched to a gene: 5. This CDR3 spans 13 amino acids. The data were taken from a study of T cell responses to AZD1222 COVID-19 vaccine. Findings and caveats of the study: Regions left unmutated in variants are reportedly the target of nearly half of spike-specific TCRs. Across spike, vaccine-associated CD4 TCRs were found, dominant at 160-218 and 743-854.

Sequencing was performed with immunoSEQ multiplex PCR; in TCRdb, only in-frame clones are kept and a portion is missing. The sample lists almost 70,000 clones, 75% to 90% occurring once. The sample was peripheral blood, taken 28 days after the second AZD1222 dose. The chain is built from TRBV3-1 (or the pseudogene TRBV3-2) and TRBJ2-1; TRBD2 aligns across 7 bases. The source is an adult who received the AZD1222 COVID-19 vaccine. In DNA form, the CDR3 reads TGTGCCAGCAGAAACGGGGGGAGCAATGAGCAGTTCTTC. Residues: CASRNGGSNEQFF.